These T cell receptor beta chains were read from a single sample in a study of cytomegalovirus exposure and HLA in healthy donors. Produced via immunoSEQ multiplex PCR; TCRdb's table is partial and in-frame only. The table records roughly 150,000 clones, roughly 90% of them present only once. The sample comprised PBMCs. The source of these receptors is a woman in her 30s in good health and CMV-seronegative. The CDR3 runs from the conserved cysteine through the conserved F or W.

J,V,CDR3
TRBJ1-2,TRBV5-6,CASSGTGVGYTF
TRBJ1-4,TRBV27,CASSLRGGATNEKLFF
TRBJ2-1,TRBV18,CASSPIRRYEQFF
TRBJ2-3,TRBV7-3,CASSYGRTSTDTQYF
TRBJ1-2,TRBV6-1,CASRRPGRGHYGYTF
TRBJ2-7,TRBV6-1,CASSPRDRSSYEQYF
TRBJ2-3,TRBV5-1,CASSGDVTSTDTQYF
TRBJ2-7,TRBV11-2,CASSPGLGEGWFEQYF
TRBJ1-1,TRBV7-2,CASSLSGEAFF
TRBJ2-7,TRBV28,CASSLRTGDYEQYF
TRBJ2-5,TRBV27,CASSSLAGQETQYF
TRBJ2-1,TRBV7-9,CASSLRIAGGHDEQFF
TRBJ1-2,TRBV4-2,CASSQRNEGGEGYTF
TRBJ2-3,TRBV6-6,CASSFTMGAQDTQYF
TRBJ1-1,TRBV7-2,CASSFGGQGRNTEAFF
TRBJ2-7,TRBV11-2,CASSLGQGNSYEQYF
TRBJ2-1,TRBV7-9,CASSLSLAAYNEQFF
TRBJ1-1,TRBV27,CASSLFAVGGAVAFF
TRBJ2-5,TRBV2,CASKLAETQYF
TRBJ2-3,TRBV5-6,CASSFRGSTDTQYF
TRBJ2-1,TRBV9,CASSLTSGRLTNEQFF
TRBJ2-6,TRBV6-5,CASTPGTGANVLTF
TRBJ1-1,TRBV19,CASSIEGSNTEAFF
TRBJ2-7,TRBV7-8,CASSLAAGSYEQYF
TRBJ2-6,TRBV27,CASRLQGGNSGANVLTF
TRBJ2-3,TRBV4-3,CASSQDYRTSAAMTDTQYF
TRBJ1-2,TRBV7-3,CASSPKGDSYGYTF
TRBJ1-1,TRBV5-6,CASTPVRGARSTEAFF
TRBJ1-4,TRBV28,CASRTGGATNEKLFF
TRBJ2-3,TRBV2,CANSLGSGTSTDTQYF
TRBJ2-7,TRBV28,CASRLMGLAGAYEQYF
TRBJ2-1,TRBV6-5,CASSPQGDYNEQFF
TRBJ1-2,TRBV6-6,CASSYSFPDGYTF
TRBJ1-2,TRBV5-6,CAQLQARGNGYTF
TRBJ2-1,TRBV27,CASSEGSYNEQFF
TRBJ1-2,TRBV28,CASSVPGTSNYGYTF
TRBJ1-1,TRBV13,CASSFGTWGEMNTEAFF
TRBJ1-2,TRBV28,CASSASTARFDGYTF
TRBJ1-5,TRBV30,CAWSVTENQPQHF
TRBJ2-2,TRBV5-1,CASSLALTGGNTGELFF
TRBJ2-1,TRBV7-3,CASSLTNAEQFF
TRBJ2-2,TRBV5-5,CASSPGVNTGELFF
TRBJ1-2,TRBV18,CASSLGLINNYGYTF
TRBJ2-6,TRBV30,CAEGEAGANVLTF
TRBJ1-3,TRBV4-3,CASSRLLASGNTIYF
TRBJ1-2,TRBV5-1,CASSPRVPGQPYGYTF
TRBJ2-1,TRBV25-1,CASSGGQGAPYNEQFF
TRBJ2-1,TRBV25-1,CASSGAQGYTDEQFF
TRBJ2-7,TRBV7-9,CASSYGASDEQYF
TRBJ1-2,TRBV29-1,CSVEAGGNYGYTF